This TCR beta chain was recorded in a study of T cells in Graves' hyperthyroidism and ophthalmopathy. Patients with uncontrolled infections, other autoimmune diseases, pregnancy or lactation were excluded. PBMCs were collected from a roughly 9.7 ml volume of fresh peripheral blood. Broader study findings: Most expanded thyroid clonotypes above 0.001 recurred in blood. For ophthalmopathy, model prediction preceded onset by a median 6.5 months.

The CDR3 spans 15 residues. From germline, CDR1 is MNHNS and CDR2 SASEGT. The V and J ends lost 5 bases and 0 bases, in that order; junction bases with no gene match: 6. Regarding this clonotype: As yet, its antigen is unknown.

Researchers amplified the TCR beta CDR3 regions from RNA transcripts. In the first-round RT-PCR of the TCR CDR3, the HTBI primer set was used. One entry per CDR3 protein results from TCRdb running MiXCR on the multiplex PCR reads. The data hold 490,000 or so distinct CDR3 sequences, with around a fifth observed a single time. This receptor was obtained from a woman aged 70-85 years with Graves' ophthalmopathy. V gene TRBV6-1 combines with J gene TRBJ1-1; 7 bases match TRBD1. What was sequenced was blood. The CDR3: CASSRFRGLNTEAFF. CDR3 nucleotides: TGTGCCAGCAGTCGCTTCAGGGGGTTGAACACTGAAGCTTTCTTT.